This passage covers 26 T cell receptor beta chains from one sample sequenced in a study of T cell changes during pregnancy in multiple sclerosis. Clones were sequenced by immunoSEQ multiplex PCR, and TCRdb holds only the in-frame ones, with some missing. The table shows 56,000 or so clones, with about 91% occurring only once. The starting material was peripheral blood, obtained after pregnancy. Source of these receptors: a female donor with multiple sclerosis, enrolled in a pregnancy study.

V is TRBV6-6 and J is TRBJ2-7; TRBD1 might be the D (5 bases). From germline, CDR1 is MNHNY and CDR2 SVGAGI (reference sequence). The CDR3 spans 15 residues. Trimming took off 4 bases at V and 3 bases at J, with 16 bases between the two ends. The CDR3 is CASSLRQGDYYEQYF. In DNA form, the CDR3 reads TGTGCCAGCAGTTTGAGGCAGGGTGATTACTACGAGCAGTACTTC.

The sample holds one count of this clone. The genes are TRBV9 and TRBJ2-6; the D gene is possibly TRBD1 (5 bases). Germline V CDR1 and CDR2: SGDLS, YYNGEE. Trimming left V 0 bases short and J 4 bases short, with 8 bases between. The CDR3 covers 15 residues. CDR3 amino acids: CASSVARGGANVLTF. CDR3 nucleotide sequence: TGTGCCAGCAGCGTAGCTAGGGGAGGGGCCAACGTCCTGACTTTC.

The chain employs TRBV6-1 and TRBJ1-5; 8 positions match TRBD1. The CDR3 is made up of 14 amino acids. Trimming removed 5 bases from V and 5 bases from J; junction bases left unmatched: 5. The germline gives CDR1 MNHNS, CDR2 SASEGT. CDR3 region: CASSIRTGHQPQHF. CDR3 sequence (DNA): TGTGCCAGCAGTATCCGGACAGGGCATCAGCCCCAGCATTTT.

V and J are TRBV7-3 and TRBJ2-3; TRBD2 matches 9 bases. The CDR3 runs to 16 residues. From germline, CDR1 is SGHTA and CDR2 FQGTGA. V shed 5 bases and J 0 bases; nucleotides not matched to a gene: 6. The CDR3 DNA is TGTGCCAGCAGCACGCTAGCGGGGAATAGCACAGATACGCAGTATTTT. Translation: CASSTLAGNSTDTQYF.

This chain links TRBV6-5 with TRBJ2-2; perhaps TRBD2 as D (6 bases). Germline assignment: CDR1 MNHEY and CDR2 SVGAGI. V shed 1 base and J shed 1 base, with 7 bases lying between them. CDR3 size: 15 residues. The CDR3 region has the DNA TGTGCCAGCAGTTACTGGCGGGGGAACACCGGGGAGCTGTTTTTT. Residues: CASSYWRGNTGELFF.

The gene calls are TRBV11-2 and TRBJ2-1; 7 bases line up with TRBD2. V was clipped by 4 bases and J by 12 bases; unmatched bases: 18. The germline V gene encodes CDR1 SGHAT and CDR2 FQNNGV. This CDR3 spans 16 amino acids. In DNA, the CDR3 is TGTGCCAGCAGCTCCCCCCGGTCGGGGGGTCGCTCAGGGCAGTTCTTC. Translating gives CASSSPRSGGRSGQFF.

This chain connects TRBV6-4 to TRBJ2-1, with TRBD2 matching 9 bases. V trimming: 2 bases; J trimming: 1 base; junction bases outside the gene matches: 9. CDR3 length: 18 amino acids. CDR1 and CDR2 from the germline V gene are MRHNA and SNTAGT. The CDR3 DNA reads TGTGCCAGCAGTGACATCTTCGCGGGGGGGAAATCCTACAATGAGCAGTTCTTC. Amino acids: CASSDIFAGGKSYNEQFF.

The chain links TRBV5-1 to TRBJ1-1; 7 nucleotides match TRBD1. CDR3 length: 15 residues. CDR1 is SGHRS, CDR2 YFSETQ, per germline. Trimming at V came to 6 bases and at J to 1 base, leaving 9 bases not matched to a gene. The CDR3 loop is CASMNRTGGNTEAFF. The CDR3 region has the DNA TGCGCCAGCATGAACAGGACAGGCGGGAACACTGAAGCTTTCTTT.

The V gene is TRBV4-3, the J gene TRBJ1-3; TRBD1 is a possible D gene (6 bases). The CDR3 is 15 residues long. The germline V and J ends were trimmed by 2 bases and 4 bases, with 12 bases remaining between them. CDR1 is LGHNA, CDR2 YSLEER, per germline. The chain's CDR3 is CASSQTLGQGNTIYF. The CDR3 DNA follows: TGCGCCAGCAGCCAAACGCTAGGACAGGGAAACACCATATATTTT.

The chain joins TRBV11-2 to TRBJ2-2, with 8 bases identical to TRBD1. The CDR3 length is 16 residues. The V gene's germline CDR1 is SGHAT and CDR2 FQNNGV. The V gene end was trimmed by 1 base and the J gene end by 4 bases; junction bases not matched to a gene: 5. Here the CDR3 DNA reads TGTGCCAGCAGCTTAGGCCGACAGGGGTTCACCGGGGAGCTGTTTTTT. It yields the protein CASSLGRQGFTGELFF.

Note on this clone: Sequence at one end of the junction differs from germline and may be a read error. The chain joins TRBV6-1 to TRBJ1-5, with D perhaps matching TRBD1 (6 bases). Germline lookup yields CDR1 MNHNS and CDR2 SASEGT. This CDR3 spans 17 amino acids. CDR3 DNA sequence: TGTGCCAGCACTGAAATAAAGGGGGGGTTCGCTAATCAGCCCCAGCATTTT. This encodes CASTEIKGGFANQPQHF.

CDR3 DNA: TGTGCCACCCAATCAACAGGGAATTCACCCCTCCACTTT. Amino acids: CATQSTGNSPLHF. The gene calls are TRBV2 and TRBJ1-6; weak D call: TRBD1 (6 bases). V was shortened by 10 bases and J by 7 bases, with 14 bases between the two germline ends. This CDR3 has 13 amino acids. The germline V gene encodes CDR1 SNHLY and CDR2 FYNNEI.

DNA of the CDR3: TGTGCCAGCAGCTTAATCGGACAGGGAACCAGGGGTTCATACGAGCAGTACTTC. The encoded protein is CASSLIGQGTRGSYEQYF. The rearrangement uses TRBV11-2 and TRBJ2-7; 8 bases map to TRBD1. Trimming took 2 bases from V and 4 from J; bases not matched to a gene: 16. Germline CDR1 reads SGHAT; CDR2 reads FQNNGV. The length of the CDR3 is 18 residues. The variable domain in full, with the rest retrieved from reference TRBV11-2 and TRBJ2-7, is EAGVAQSPRYKIIEKRQSVAFWCNPISGHATLYWYQQILGQGPKLLIQFQNNGVVDDSQLPKDRFSAERLKGVDSTLKIQPAKLEDSAVYLCASSLIGQGTRGSYEQYFGPGTRLTVT.

V gene TRBV6-6 combines with J gene TRBJ1-1; D remains ambiguous. The length of the CDR3 is 12 residues. Trimming removed 6 bases from V and 3 bases from J, with 8 bases in between. Germline assignment: CDR1 MNHNY and CDR2 SVGAGI (reference sequence). CDR3 nucleotides: TGTGCCAGCAGCCGTAGAGACACTGAAGCTTTCTTT. Translation: CASSRRDTEAFF.

V gene TRBV4-3 combines with J gene TRBJ1-5, with D uncertain. CDR1 and CDR2 from the germline V gene are LGHNA and YSLEER. V shed 0 bases and J shed 6 bases, with 12 bases lying between them. CDR3 length: 15 amino acids. CDR3 in DNA: TGCGCCAGCAGCCAAGAACGGGGAATTAGTCAGCCCCAGCATTTT. It yields the protein CASSQERGISQPQHF.

This rearrangement joins TRBV7-3 to TRBJ1-1; TRBD1 agrees at 8 bases. Germline values: CDR1 SGHTA, CDR2 FQGTGA. Unmatched junction bases numbered 3, after V lost 4 bases and J lost 8 bases. The CDR3 loop spans 12 amino acids. The DNA of the CDR3 is TGTGCCAGCAGCTCCAGACAGGGGGAAGCTTTCTTT. Residues: CASSSRQGEAFF.

The rearrangement uses TRBV7-2 and TRBJ2-1; TRBD2 matches 8 bases. Trimming at V came to 5 bases and at J to 6 bases, leaving 9 bases not matched to a gene. This CDR3 is 15 amino acids long. The germline V gene encodes CDR1 SGHTA and CDR2 FQGNSA. The CDR3 protein is CASSPGLASGNEQFF. DNA of the CDR3: TGTGCCAGCAGCCCCGGACTAGCTTCGGGCAATGAGCAGTTCTTC.

This chain joins TRBV7-2 and TRBJ1-2; no clear D gene. Germline assignment: CDR1 SGHTA and CDR2 FQGNSA. This CDR3 spans 13 amino acids. Trimming shortened V by 1 base and J by 4 bases, and 7 bases separated the two germline ends. The CDR3 sequence is CASSLEQIYGYTF. In DNA form, the CDR3 reads TGTGCCAGCAGCTTAGAACAGATCTATGGCTACACCTTC.

The rearrangement joins TRBV5-1 to TRBJ1-6; no reliable D call. Germline assignment: CDR1 SGHRS and CDR2 YFSETQ. This CDR3 comprises 15 residues. V lost 1 base to trimming and J lost 0 bases, with 5 bases between them. The CDR3 loop is CASSLTSSYNSPLHF. The DNA for the CDR3 is TGCGCCAGCAGCTTGACGAGCTCCTATAATTCACCCCTCCACTTT.

Comment on this clone: Other DNA variants within this sample encode the same CDR3. The V call is TRBV5-1, the J call TRBJ2-5, with D perhaps TRBD1 (6 bases). In germline, CDR1 is SGHRS, CDR2 YFSETQ. The CDR3 is 13 amino acids. The V end was cut by 0 bases, the J end by 4 bases, with 7 bases between. This CDR3 reads CASSLVGGETQYF. The CDR3 DNA is TGCGCCAGCAGCTTGGTAGGGGGAGAGACCCAGTACTTC.

The chain uses TRBV27 and TRBJ2-6, with D possibly being TRBD1 (5 bases). Germline loops: CDR1 MNHEY, CDR2 SMNVEV (reference sequence). The ends were cut back, 5 bases at V and 0 bases at J, with 8 bases in the middle. The CDR3 is 15 residues long. The CDR3 protein is CASSLQDSGANVLTF. The CDR3 DNA sequence: TGTGCCAGCAGTCTACAGGACTCTGGGGCCAACGTCCTGACTTTC.

The V gene is TRBV29-1, the J gene TRBJ1-2, with 8 bases lining up with TRBD1. The CDR3 runs to 15 residues. V shed 5 bases and J 5 bases; nucleotides not matched to a gene: 13. CDR1 and CDR2 from the germline V gene are SQVTM and ANQGSEA. CDR3 bases: TGCAGCGTTTTTTACACAGGGGGGAGAGGGTATGGCTACACCTTC. This codes for CSVFYTGGRGYGYTF.

J is TRBJ1-1 and V is TRBV28; maybe TRBD1 (5 bases). This CDR3 has 13 amino acids. V was clipped by 5 bases and J by 3 bases, with 10 bases between them. Germline assignment: CDR1 MDHEN and CDR2 SYDVKM. The CDR3 here is CASSRDSYTEAFF. The CDR3 nucleotides read TGTGCCAGCAGTCGCGACAGCTACACTGAAGCTTTCTTT.

This sequence joins TRBV5-5 and TRBJ1-4; D possibly corresponds to TRBD1 (6 bases). CDR1 is SGHKS, CDR2 YYEKEE, per germline (reference sequence). The CDR3 has 15 amino acids. Trimming left V 3 bases short and J 3 bases short, with 12 bases between. CDR3 protein: CASSSLDRSNEKLFF. The CDR3, as DNA: TGTGCCAGCAGCTCCTTGGACAGATCTAATGAAAAACTGTTTTTT.

The genes are TRBV2 and TRBJ1-2, with D possibly TRBD1 on 5 matching bases. This CDR3 contains 11 residues. Trimming stripped 7 bases from V and 4 bases from J, with 7 bases between. Germline CDR1 SNHLY, CDR2 FYNNEI. CDR3: CASTDSYGYTF. CDR3 bases: TGTGCCAGCACTGACAGCTATGGCTACACCTTC.

This chain connects TRBV4-3 to TRBJ2-5; no firm D call. The germline V gene has CDR1 LGHNA and CDR2 YSLEER. The V and J ends lost 0 bases and 5 bases respectively, with 4 bases between them. This CDR3 region has 12 residues. Here the CDR3 reads CASSQDRETQYF. The DNA of the CDR3 is TGCGCCAGCAGCCAAGATCGGGAGACCCAGTACTTC.